This TCR beta chain appears in the sequencing data of a study of blood T cells in healthy people across ages. Study-level points and caveats: Age advanced and TCR beta diversity per million T cells fell, roughly linearly. Correlation between TCR beta diversity and naive T cell percentage was strong.

This clonotype was detected a few times. Its cognate antigen is unknown. In terms of origin and age, donors were healthy Caucasian individuals from Russia aged roughly 6 to 100. The total RNA that was extracted per sample amounted to at least 5 micrograms. It was with a sample-barcoded 5' primer and a J-beta primer mix that a second PCR of roughly 7 to 12 cycles was run. One entry per CDR3 protein, called by TCRdb with MiXCR from the 5' RACE reads. The sample has roughly 1.6 million distinct CDR3 sequences; roughly 32% are singletons. The CDR3 has 14 residues. The germline V gene has CDR1 MGHDK and CDR2 SYGVNS. V gave up 6 bases and J gave up 5 bases; unmatched junction bases: 9.

The rearrangement uses TRBV25-1 and TRBJ1-2, with 7 bases lining up with TRBD1. The TCR originated in a woman under 40 in good health. Sample: blood. The CDR3 nucleotides are TGTGCCAGCAGCGAAGCAGGGACAGCTTATGGCTACACCTTC. This gives the protein CASSEAGTAYGYTF.